Listed here are 29 T cell receptor beta chains from one sample, sequenced in a study of T cells after posttransplantation cyclophosphamide. The repertoire was sequenced with immunoSEQ multiplex PCR; TCRdb's copy has only in-frame clones and lacks some. The data contain some 61,000 clones, just over 90% of them singletons. Sequenced: PBMCs. The receptors here all came from a woman aged 25-40 years in good health and a related stem cell transplant donor.

The chain links TRBV30 to TRBJ2-1; D might be TRBD1 (6 bases). The CDR3 totals 13 residues. The V end lost 3 bases, the J end lost 2 bases, and 8 bases lay between the germline ends. Germline loops: CDR1 GTSNPN, CDR2 SVGIG (reference sequence). The DNA of the CDR3 is TGTGCCTGGAGGAGGGACACCTACAATGAGCAGTTCTTC. It codes for CAWRRDTYNEQFF.

The gene calls are TRBV5-1 and TRBJ2-5; the match to TRBD2 covers 8 bases. CDR3 size: 15 residues. Germline-derived CDR1 and CDR2 are SGHRS and YFSETQ. Unmatched junction bases numbered 7, after V lost 4 bases and J lost 2 bases. CDR3 coding DNA: TGCGCCAGCAGCCCTGTAGCGGGGCCTCAAGAGACCCAGTACTTC. It translates to CASSPVAGPQETQYF.

The rearrangement uses TRBV16 and TRBJ2-7; 7 bases line up with TRBD1. The CDR3 covers 15 residues. Germline-derived CDR1 and CDR2 are KGHSY and FQNENV. V was pared by 3 bases and J by 4 bases, with 9 bases of the junction left unmatched. In nucleotides, the CDR3 is TGTGCCAGCAGCCACCCGACAGGGTCCTCGTACGAGCAGTACTTC. Its protein is CASSHPTGSSYEQYF.

This rearrangement joins TRBV5-5 to TRBJ2-7; D remains ambiguous. V gave up 1 base and J gave up 0 bases, with 8 bases separating them. CDR1 is SGHKS and CDR2 is YYEKEE in the germline V gene (reference sequence). There are 14 residues in the CDR3. The DNA for the CDR3 is TGTGCCAGCAGCTTGATACCTAGCTCCTACGAGCAGTACTTC. It translates to CASSLIPSSYEQYF.

The rearrangement joins TRBV10-3 to TRBJ2-3, with TRBD2 identical over 8 bases. This CDR3 is 16 amino acids long. CDR1 and CDR2 (germline): ENHRY, SYGVKD. V lost 0 bases and J lost 2; bases outside the gene matches: 4. This CDR3 reads CAISESRGASTDTQYF. Here the CDR3 DNA reads TGTGCCATCAGTGAGTCGCGGGGGGCCTCCACAGATACGCAGTATTTT.

The V gene is TRBV6-1, the J gene TRBJ2-2; D may be TRBD1 (5 bases). Trimming left V 7 bases short and J 3 bases short, with 15 bases between. The CDR3 runs 15 residues. Germline V gene lookup returns CDR1 MNHNS and CDR2 SASEGT. The CDR3 spells CASTGMVGDTGELFF. CDR3 bases: TGTGCCAGCACAGGGATGGTCGGCGACACCGGGGAGCTGTTTTTT.

The chain links TRBV4-1 to TRBJ1-1; 9 bases match TRBD1. Trimming took 0 bases from V and 12 from J; bases not matched to a gene: 8. This CDR3 has 14 amino acids. Germline V gene lookup returns CDR1 MGHRA and CDR2 YSYEKL. This CDR3 is CASSQDLGQGKTFF. The DNA for the CDR3 is TGCGCCAGCAGCCAAGATTTGGGACAGGGAAAAACTTTCTTT.

CDR3 bases: TGTGCCAGCAGTCTGGTGCTACATTGGCATCATCAGCCCCAGCATTTT. Translating it yields CASSLVLHWHHQPQHF. The chain has TRBV21-1 and TRBJ1-5. TRBV21-1 is a known pseudogene. The CDR3 has 16 amino acids.

This chain connects TRBV10-3 to TRBJ2-3; 12 bases are shared with TRBD2. J was trimmed by 4 bases and V by 7 bases; bases with no gene match: 6. The CDR3 runs 15 residues. Germline lookup yields CDR1 ENHRY and CDR2 SYGVKD. CDR3 coding DNA: TGTGCCATCAATCCTAGCGGGGGGGTATCAGATACGCAGTATTTT. Protein sequence: CAINPSGGVSDTQYF.

V usage is TRBV10-3 and J usage is TRBJ2-5; 11 bases match TRBD2. The CDR3 spans 16 residues. Trimming took 4 bases from V and 3 from J; bases not matched to a gene: 7. Germline loops: CDR1 ENHRY, CDR2 SYGVKD. CDR3 nucleotides: TGTGCCATCAGTGGCAATAGCGGGGGGGCTAAAGAGACCCAGTACTTC. This gives the protein CAISGNSGGAKETQYF.

The chain links TRBV6-1 to TRBJ2-2; the D is unclear. Germline CDR1 reads MNHNS; CDR2 reads SASEGT. The V end was cut by 1 base, the J end by 4 bases, with 4 bases between. The CDR3 runs to 13 residues. CDR3: CASSEVSTGELFF. CDR3 nucleotide sequence: TGTGCCAGCAGTGAAGTAAGCACCGGGGAGCTGTTTTTT.

The rearrangement uses TRBV6-5 and TRBJ1-2; D gene ambiguous. V dropped 6 bases and J dropped 7 bases, with 15 bases sitting between them. Germline V CDR1 and CDR2: MNHEY, SVGAGI. The length of the CDR3 is 13 residues. The CDR3 is CASSFHGRPGYTF. The CDR3 coding sequence is TGTGCCAGCAGCTTCCACGGAAGGCCTGGCTACACCTTC.

The rearrangement joins TRBV19 to TRBJ1-2; D unclear. V lost 6 bases and J 4 bases, leaving 18 bases between the germline ends. In germline, CDR1 is LNHDA, CDR2 SQIVND (reference sequence). CDR3 length equals 15 residues. CDR3 protein: CASRRAGEALYGYTF. Here the CDR3 DNA reads TGTGCCAGTAGGAGGGCCGGGGAGGCACTCTATGGCTACACCTTC.

The chain joins TRBV7-2 to TRBJ2-3; 9 bases line up with TRBD2. Germline V CDR1 and CDR2: SGHTA, FQGNSA. V lost 1 base, J lost 5 bases, and 10 bases stayed unmatched. CDR3 length equals 17 residues. The CDR3 region has the DNA TGTGCCAGCAGCTTAGTGTGGGGGCGGGGGGGCCGAGATACGCAGTATTTT. This sequence encodes CASSLVWGRGGRDTQYF.

This chain joins TRBV28 and TRBJ1-5; TRBD1 matches at 7 bases. The J segment lost 5 bases and the V segment lost 4 bases, leaving 11 bases of the junction unmatched. This CDR3 spans 16 amino acids. Per germline, CDR1 MDHEN and CDR2 SYDVKM. The chain's CDR3 is CASSYSAAGGDQPQHF. The CDR3 region has the DNA TGTGCCAGCAGTTATAGCGCCGCAGGGGGAGATCAGCCCCAGCATTTT.

The rearrangement links TRBV5-4 to TRBJ2-5; D not resolved. Germline CDR1 SGHNT, CDR2 YYREEE (reference sequence). The CDR3 runs to 13 residues. The germline V and J ends were trimmed by 0 bases and 2 bases, with 5 bases remaining between them. The CDR3 spells CASSLDGQETQYF. The CDR3 nucleotides read TGTGCCAGCAGCTTGGACGGGCAAGAGACCCAGTACTTC.

J is TRBJ1-1 and V is TRBV5-1; TRBD1 might be the D (6 bases). Germline lookup yields CDR1 SGHRS and CDR2 YFSETQ. V lost 4 bases and J 6 bases, leaving 16 bases between the germline ends. The CDR3 has 14 residues. This CDR3 is CASSDQQGLAEAFF. The CDR3 DNA reads TGCGCCAGCAGCGACCAACAGGGTTTGGCTGAAGCTTTCTTT.

The V and J genes are TRBV6-4 and TRBJ2-5, with D uncertain. CDR1 and CDR2 from the germline V gene are MRHNA and SNTAGT. Trimming took off 3 bases at V and 7 bases at J, with 12 bases between the two ends. CDR3 length: 13 residues. This CDR3 reads CASSEEGFGTQYF. In DNA form, the CDR3 reads TGTGCCAGCAGTGAAGAAGGTTTCGGGACCCAGTACTTC.

This clone was seen once. This chain connects TRBV6-5 to TRBJ1-6, with D tentatively TRBD1 (5 bases). Trimming took 0 bases from V and 8 from J, leaving 11 bases between them. Germline assignment: CDR1 MNHEY and CDR2 SVGAGI. This CDR3 region has 15 residues. The CDR3 DNA reads as TGTGCCAGCAGTTACTCGAGGGCAGGGTATTCACCCCTCCACTTT. Translating it yields CASSYSRAGYSPLHF.

This chain's CDR3 is CASSLRGVGGKAFF. CDR3 sequence (DNA): TGTGCCAGCAGCTTAAGGGGGGTGGGGGGCAAAGCTTTCTTT. The rearrangement links TRBV7-8 to TRBJ1-1, with D tentatively TRBD1 (6 bases). This CDR3 has 14 residues. Trimming removed 2 bases from V and 9 bases from J, with 16 bases in between. Germline assignment: CDR1 SGHVS and CDR2 FQNEAQ.

On this clone itself: The junction shows a germline mismatch at one end, possibly a read error. This chain uses TRBV19 with TRBJ2-3, with 8 bases that match TRBD2. The germline CDR1 and CDR2 sequences are LNHDA and SQIVND (reference sequence). The CDR3 extends over 12 amino acids. CDR3: CASSNRDGRGDF. CDR3 sequence (DNA): TGTGCCAGTAGTAACCGGGACGGGCGGGGGGATTTT.

The chain links TRBV14 to TRBJ1-2, with no clear D. Germline CDR1 and CDR2: SGHDN and FVKESK. This CDR3 is built from 13 residues. Trimming pared 2 bases from V and 4 bases from J, leaving 8 bases between. CDR3 sequence: CASSQQAGYGYTF. The CDR3 bases are TGTGCCAGCAGCCAACAAGCCGGCTATGGCTACACCTTC.

This clone has only one observation. This chain connects TRBV11-1 to TRBJ2-2; D possibly corresponds to TRBD2 (6 bases). Trimming left V 8 bases short and J 0 bases short, with 13 bases between. The CDR3 length is 15 residues. Germline CDR1 is SGHAT and CDR2 is FQDESV (reference sequence). CDR3 loop: CASRSGGPNTGELFF. In DNA, the CDR3 is TGTGCCAGCCGATCCGGGGGACCGAACACCGGGGAGCTGTTTTTT. The complete variable domain, with remaining parts taken from reference TRBV11-1 and TRBJ2-2, reads EAEVAQSPRYKITEKSQAVAFWCDPISGHATLYWYRQILGQGPELLVQFQDESVVDDSQLPKDRFSAERLKGVDSTLKIQPAELGDSAMYLCASRSGGPNTGELFFGEGSRLTVL.

The chain employs TRBV10-3 and TRBJ2-3; TRBD2 is a possible D gene (6 bases). V was shortened by 0 bases and J by 4 bases, with 11 bases between the two germline ends. Germline values: CDR1 ENHRY, CDR2 SYGVKD. This CDR3 has 15 amino acids. The CDR3 sequence: CAISESGGVADTQYF. CDR3 coding DNA: TGTGCCATCAGTGAGTCCGGCGGGGTTGCAGATACGCAGTATTTT.

The chain joins TRBV19 to TRBJ2-4; the D is unclear. Trimming took off 1 base at V and 3 bases at J, with 16 bases between the two ends. Germline V gives CDR1 LNHDA, CDR2 SQIVND (reference sequence). The CDR3 contains 17 residues. The CDR3 DNA follows: TGTGCCAGTAGTATAGTAGGGCCCTTGATGGGCAAAAACATTCAGTACTTC. It yields the protein CASSIVGPLMGKNIQYF.

This clone was observed a single time. This chain joins TRBV7-3 and TRBJ1-1; 8 bases are a match to TRBD1. V lost 2 bases to trimming and J lost 3 bases; unmatched junction nucleotides: 5. The CDR3 covers 15 residues. The germline gives CDR1 SGHTA, CDR2 FQGTGA. In DNA, the CDR3 is TGTGCCAGCAGCTTAGGGACAGGTCCCGACACTGAAGCTTTCTTT. This gives the protein CASSLGTGPDTEAFF.

The chain recombines TRBV28 with TRBJ1-6; the D is unclear. This CDR3 has 11 residues. Trimming took off 6 bases at V and 13 bases at J, with 10 bases between the two ends. Germline CDR1 is MDHEN and CDR2 is SYDVKM. The CDR3 DNA sequence: TGTGCCAGCAGCACTGGCGGGCCCCTCCACTTT. It is translated as CASSTGGPLHF.

The V and J genes are TRBV6-5 and TRBJ2-7; 12 positions agree with TRBD2. The CDR3 runs 15 residues. CDR1 and CDR2 (germline): MNHEY, SVGAGI. V was pared by 6 bases and J by 2 bases, with 5 bases of the junction left unmatched. CDR3 sequence (DNA): TGTGCCAGCAGAACACTAGCGGGGGGACCCTACGAGCAGTACTTC. Translation gives CASRTLAGGPYEQYF.

The chain uses TRBV5-6 and TRBJ2-1; D ambiguous. The germline V and J ends were trimmed by 0 bases and 6 bases, with 7 bases remaining between them. Germline V gene lookup returns CDR1 SGHDT and CDR2 YYEEEE. The CDR3 length is 13 residues. CDR3 in DNA: TGTGCCAGCAGCTTGGACGCACTCAATGAGCAGTTCTTC. Translating gives CASSLDALNEQFF. The full variable domain, in which reference TRBV5-6 and TRBJ2-1 provide the parts outside the CDR3, is DAGVTQSPTHLIKTRGQQVTLRCSPKSGHDTVSWYQQALGQGPQFIFQYYEEEERQRGNFPDRFSGHQFPNYSSELNVNALLLGDSALYLCASSLDALNEQFFGPGTRLTVL.